What follows are 13 T cell receptor beta chains derived from one specimen sequenced in a study of tumor-infiltrating lymphocytes in localized non-small cell lung cancer. Produced via immunoSEQ multiplex PCR; TCRdb's table is partial and in-frame only. The table includes tens of thousands of clones, around 64% detected once. Material for sequencing was lung tumor tissue. The receptors originated from a human donor with non-small cell lung cancer.

The sample holds one count of this clone. The V and J genes are TRBV6-6 and TRBJ2-3; no clear D gene. The germline V and J ends were trimmed by 6 bases and 9 bases, with 13 bases remaining between them. This CDR3 is built from 12 residues. Germline CDR1 MNHNY, CDR2 SVGAGI (reference sequence). The chain's CDR3 is CASSPSVGTQYF. CDR3 nucleotides: TGTGCCAGCAGCCCTTCGGTAGGGACGCAGTATTTT.

This clone was seen only a few times. This chain joins TRBV9 and TRBJ2-5; 7 bases line up with TRBD2. From germline, CDR1 is SGDLS and CDR2 YYNGEE. The CDR3 extends over 15 amino acids. V lost 0 bases and J lost 4; bases outside the gene matches: 6. CDR3 DNA: TGTGCCAGCAGCGTAGGTGCAGGGAGGGGAGAGACCCAGTACTTC. Translation gives CASSVGAGRGETQYF.

This sequence joins TRBV18 and TRBJ2-3; 11 bases map to TRBD1. The CDR3 is 15 residues long. Per germline, CDR1 KGHSH and CDR2 LQKENI. The trim removed 4 bases at V and 3 bases at J, leaving 3 bases unmatched. CDR3 sequence: CASSLGTGGTDTQYF. The CDR3 region has the DNA TGTGCCAGCTCACTCGGGACAGGGGGTACAGATACGCAGTATTTT.

This sequence joins TRBV15 and TRBJ2-5, with D possibly being TRBD1 (7 bases). CDR1 is LNHNV and CDR2 is YYDKDF in the germline V gene (reference sequence). The germline V and J ends were trimmed by 1 base and 3 bases, with 15 bases remaining between them. This CDR3 is 16 amino acids long. The CDR3 loop reads CATSRVGGTAEETQYF. CDR3 sequence (DNA): TGTGCCACCAGCAGAGTAGGGGGGACAGCCGAAGAGACCCAGTACTTC.

This clone was seen only a few times. This chain uses TRBV11-1 with TRBJ2-7; D not certain. Per the germline V gene, CDR1 is SGHAT and CDR2 is FQDESV (reference sequence). V lost 1 base and J lost 5, with 6 bases in between. CDR3 length equals 12 residues. The CDR3 DNA sequence: TGTGCCAGCAGCTTAGGACCACACGAGCAGTACTTC. Its translation: CASSLGPHEQYF.

The CDR3 bases are TGTGCCAGCAGTAAACCCGGGAGACCCCCAGAGACCCAGTACTTC. It codes for CASSKPGRPPETQYF. The chain joins TRBV27 to TRBJ2-5; maybe TRBD2 (6 bases). Germline V gene lookup returns CDR1 MNHEY and CDR2 SMNVEV (reference sequence). Trimming cost V 5 bases and J 4 bases, with 17 bases left between them. The CDR3 totals 15 residues.

V usage is TRBV7-2 and J usage is TRBJ2-4, with D hard to call. Germline V gives CDR1 SGHTA, CDR2 FQGNSA. V gave up 2 bases and J gave up 6 bases, with 17 bases separating them. The CDR3 spans 16 residues. The CDR3 spells CASSLSPLGALNIQYF. The CDR3 nucleotides are TGTGCCAGCAGCTTATCTCCCCTAGGTGCCCTAAACATTCAGTACTTC.

By share of the sample, this clone is medium-sized. This chain uses TRBV21-1 with TRBJ2-3; the tabulated D call, TRBD2, remains unverified against the DNA. TRBV21-1 is a pseudogene segment. The CDR3 is made up of 16 amino acids. CDR3 DNA sequence: TGTGCCAGCAGCAGTTGGCTAGCGGGAGACACAGATACGCAGTATTTT. This encodes CASSSWLAGDTDTQYF.

J is TRBJ2-1 and V is TRBV28; TRBD2 aligns across 12 bases. V was clipped by 4 bases and J by 0 bases; unmatched bases: 10. The CDR3 has 19 amino acids. The germline gives CDR1 MDHEN, CDR2 SYDVKM. CDR3 bases: TGTGCCAGCAGTTCGGCCGGGACTAGCGGGCGGGGCTCCTACAATGAGCAGTTCTTC. Protein: CASSSAGTSGRGSYNEQFF.

This clone has a single count. J is TRBJ1-2 and V is TRBV6-1; a weak D match, TRBD1 (6 bases). Germline CDR1 and CDR2: MNHNS and SASEGT. The CDR3 runs 15 residues. V shed 5 bases and J shed 0 bases, with 13 bases lying between them. In DNA form, the CDR3 reads TGTGCCAGCAGTTCCCCGGACAGTTCTAACTATGGCTACACCTTC. Protein: CASSSPDSSNYGYTF.

V and J are TRBV28 and TRBJ2-5; D may be TRBD1 (6 bases). Germline lookup yields CDR1 MDHEN and CDR2 SYDVKM. The CDR3 sequence is 15 residues long. Trimming took off 0 bases at V and 1 base at J, with 9 bases between the two ends. The CDR3 region has the DNA TGTGCCAGCAGTTTATGGGGGGCTAGCCAAGAGACCCAGTACTTC. The encoded protein is CASSLWGASQETQYF.

The rearrangement uses TRBV27 and TRBJ2-3, with 7 bases matching TRBD2. Germline trimming cut 3 bases from V and 2 bases from J; bases unmatched to any gene: 11. CDR3 size: 17 residues. Germline V gene data show CDR1 as MNHEY and CDR2 as SMNVEV (reference sequence). CDR3 nucleotide sequence: TGTGCCAGCAGTTTGGGTTCTAGCGGCGGATACACAGATACGCAGTATTTT. It yields the protein CASSLGSSGGYTDTQYF.

This chain links TRBV30 with TRBJ2-6; maybe TRBD1 (5 bases). CDR1 is GTSNPN, CDR2 SVGIG, per germline (reference sequence). V lost 5 bases and J lost 0, with 5 bases in between. This CDR3 comprises 13 residues. In DNA form, the CDR3 reads TGTGCCTGGGACAGCTCTGGGGCCAACGTCCTGACTTTC. Its translation is CAWDSSGANVLTF.